These 12 T cell receptor beta chains were sequenced from one sample in a study of cytomegalovirus exposure and HLA in healthy donors. Profiling relied on immunoSEQ multiplex PCR, and the TCRdb table lists in-frame clones only, not all of them. This table holds about 150,000 clones, 70% to 90% found once. Sequencing used PBMCs. The receptors were gathered from a human donor in good health.

The V call is TRBV7-8, the J call TRBJ2-1, with TRBD2 identical over 8 bases. The CDR3 covers 18 residues. CDR1 is SGHVS, CDR2 FQNEAQ, per germline. Unmatched junction bases numbered 11, after V lost 4 bases and J lost 0 bases. The CDR3 DNA sequence: TGTGCCAGCAGCTCAGCGGGAGTCCCCTTTGGCTCCTACAATGAGCAGTTCTTC. Its translation: CASSSAGVPFGSYNEQFF.

This sequence joins TRBV13 and TRBJ2-1; D unresolved. Trimming shortened V by 4 bases and J by 2 bases, and 15 bases separated the two germline ends. This CDR3 spans 16 amino acids. In germline, CDR1 is PRHDT, CDR2 FYEKMQ (reference sequence). CDR3 loop: CASSSKSKPAYNEQFF. The CDR3 bases are TGTGCCAGCAGCTCCAAGTCTAAGCCGGCCTACAATGAGCAGTTCTTC.

There are a few counts of this clone. The chain combines TRBV19 with TRBJ1-6; D might be TRBD1 (6 bases). This CDR3 has 16 residues. Trimming shortened V by 3 bases and J by 4 bases, and 13 bases separated the two germline ends. CDR1 and CDR2 (germline): LNHDA, SQIVND (reference sequence). The CDR3 region is CASSITRDTYNSPLHF. The CDR3 DNA sequence: TGTGCCAGTAGTATCACCCGGGACACGTATAATTCACCCCTCCACTTT.

This chain links TRBV5-1 with TRBJ2-7, with D unresolved. V gave up 5 bases and J gave up 2 bases, with 11 bases separating them. Germline V gives CDR1 SGHRS, CDR2 YFSETQ. The CDR3 length is 13 residues. CDR3: CASRAELTYEQYF. In nucleotides, the CDR3 is TGCGCCAGCAGGGCAGAACTAACCTACGAGCAGTACTTC.

In the case of this clone: One end of the junction varies from germline; a read error may be responsible. The rearrangement joins TRBV2 to TRBJ2-7, with TRBD1 matching over 7 bases. Looked up from germline, CDR1 is SNHLY and CDR2 is FYNNEI. The CDR3 runs to 14 residues. This chain's CDR3 is CASSTGTASSEQYF. The CDR3 DNA reads TGTGCCAGCAGTACCGGGACAGCCTCCTCCGAGCAGTACTTC.

The chain carries TRBV11-2 and TRBJ2-5, with TRBD2 matching 13 bases. V lost 4 bases and J lost 5; bases outside the gene matches: 10. CDR1 and CDR2 (germline): SGHAT, FQNNGV. The CDR3 has 17 residues. The CDR3, as DNA: TGTGCCAGCAGCTCCACTAGCGGGAGGGCCTCTTGGGAGACCCAGTACTTC. Its protein product is CASSSTSGRASWETQYF.

CDR3 DNA: TGTGCCAGTAGTCCACCGGGAGCAGATACGCAGTATTTT. It translates to CASSPPGADTQYF. This chain joins TRBV19 and TRBJ2-3, with TRBD2 as a possible D gene (6 bases). CDR1 LNHDA and CDR2 SQIVND come from the germline V gene (reference sequence). The germline V and J ends were trimmed by 5 bases and 4 bases, with 10 bases remaining between them. This CDR3 spans 13 amino acids.

V usage is TRBV6-5 and J usage is TRBJ1-5; 7 bases are a match to TRBD1. V dropped 4 bases and J dropped 6; count of bases not matched to a gene: 9. Germline CDR1 MNHEY, CDR2 SVGAGI. The CDR3 extends over 15 amino acids. CDR3 DNA: TGTGCCAGCAGTTCCAGAAGGGGGCGCGGTCAGCCCCAGCATTTT. Amino acid sequence: CASSSRRGRGQPQHF.

The chain links TRBV5-1 to TRBJ2-7; 7 bases are shared with TRBD2. V lost 0 bases and J lost 1; bases outside the gene matches: 7. In germline, CDR1 is SGHRS, CDR2 YFSETQ. CDR3 length equals 16 residues. CDR3 sequence (DNA): TGCGCCAGCAGCTTGGAATCCGCGGGAGTGTCCTACGAGCAGTACTTC. Amino acids: CASSLESAGVSYEQYF.

V usage is TRBV9 and J usage is TRBJ2-7, with TRBD1 matching over 10 bases. Germline lookup yields CDR1 SGDLS and CDR2 YYNGEE. This CDR3 region has 14 residues. The J segment lost 4 bases and the V segment lost 4 bases, leaving 5 bases of the junction unmatched. CDR3 residues: CASSQGQGPYEQYF. In DNA form, the CDR3 reads TGTGCCAGCAGCCAGGGACAGGGGCCATACGAGCAGTACTTC.

The J gene is TRBJ2-7, the V gene TRBV7-2; 8 bases fit TRBD1. V lost 1 base to trimming and J lost 2 bases; unmatched junction nucleotides: 4. Germline V gene lookup returns CDR1 SGHTA and CDR2 FQGNSA. CDR3 length equals 15 residues. The DNA of the CDR3 is TGTGCCAGCAGCTTAGGGACAGGGAAAGCCTACGAGCAGTACTTC. This translates into CASSLGTGKAYEQYF.

This chain joins TRBV4-1 and TRBJ2-5; maybe TRBD1 (5 bases). The CDR3 extends over 14 amino acids. The V end was cut by 4 bases, the J end by 3 bases, with 12 bases between. In germline, CDR1 is MGHRA, CDR2 YSYEKL. CDR3 nucleotide sequence: TGCGCCAGCAGCCTAAAGGGGTTAAAAGAGACCCAGTACTTC. It is translated as CASSLKGLKETQYF.